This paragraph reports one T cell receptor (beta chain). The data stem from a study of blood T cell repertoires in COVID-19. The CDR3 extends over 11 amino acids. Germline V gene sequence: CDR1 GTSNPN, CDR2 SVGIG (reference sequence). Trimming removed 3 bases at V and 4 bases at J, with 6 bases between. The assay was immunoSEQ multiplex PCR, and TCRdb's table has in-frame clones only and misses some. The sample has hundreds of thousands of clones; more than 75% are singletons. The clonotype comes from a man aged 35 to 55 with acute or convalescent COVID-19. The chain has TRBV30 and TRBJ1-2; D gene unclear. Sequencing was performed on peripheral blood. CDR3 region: CAWRGVYGYTF. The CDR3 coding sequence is TGTGCCTGGAGGGGAGTCTATGGCTACACCTTC.